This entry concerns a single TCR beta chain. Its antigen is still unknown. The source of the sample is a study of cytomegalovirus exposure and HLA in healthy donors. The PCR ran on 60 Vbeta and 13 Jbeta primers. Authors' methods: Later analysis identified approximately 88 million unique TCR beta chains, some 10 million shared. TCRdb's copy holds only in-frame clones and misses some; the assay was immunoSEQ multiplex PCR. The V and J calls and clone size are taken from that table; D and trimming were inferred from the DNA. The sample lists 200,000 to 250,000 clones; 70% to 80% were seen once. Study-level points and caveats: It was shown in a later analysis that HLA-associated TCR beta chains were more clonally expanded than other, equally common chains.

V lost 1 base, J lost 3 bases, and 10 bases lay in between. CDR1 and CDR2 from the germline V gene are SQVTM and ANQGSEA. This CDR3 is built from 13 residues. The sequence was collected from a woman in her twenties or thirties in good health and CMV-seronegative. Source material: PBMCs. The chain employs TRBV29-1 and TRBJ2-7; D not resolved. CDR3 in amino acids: CSVEGGAFYEQYF. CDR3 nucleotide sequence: TGCAGCGTTGAAGGCGGAGCTTTCTACGAGCAGTACTTC.